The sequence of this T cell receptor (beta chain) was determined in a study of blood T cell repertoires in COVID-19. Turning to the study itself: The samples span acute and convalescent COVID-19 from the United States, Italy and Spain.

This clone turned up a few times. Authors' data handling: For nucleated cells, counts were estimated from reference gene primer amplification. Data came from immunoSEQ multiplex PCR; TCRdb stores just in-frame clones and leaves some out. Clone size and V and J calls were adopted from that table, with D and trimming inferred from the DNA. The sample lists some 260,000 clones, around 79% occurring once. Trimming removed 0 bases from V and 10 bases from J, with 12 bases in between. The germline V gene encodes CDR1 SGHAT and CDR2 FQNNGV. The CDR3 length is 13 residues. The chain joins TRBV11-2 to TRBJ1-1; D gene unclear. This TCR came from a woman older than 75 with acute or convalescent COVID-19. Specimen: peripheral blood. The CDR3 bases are TGTGCCAGCAGCTTAGAATCGGTCTCTGCAGCTTTCTTT. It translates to CASSLESVSAAFF.